Below are 28 T cell receptor beta chains sequenced from a single sample in a study of blood T cells in healthy people across ages. A J-beta primer mix and a sample-barcoded 5' primer were used in a second PCR of about 7 to 12 cycles. TCRdb analysed the 5' RACE reads with MiXCR anew, one entry per CDR3 protein. The sample shows hundreds of thousands of distinct CDR3 sequences, around 26% of them seen only once. Specimen: blood. All receptors come from a woman of 80 years or more in good health.

There are a few counts of this clonotype. This chain links TRBV20-1 with TRBJ1-1; weak D call: TRBD1 (5 bases). The CDR3 consists of 15 residues. The germline CDR1 and CDR2 sequences are DFQATT and SNEGSKA (reference sequence). The chain's CDR3 is CSLHKGRGVNTEAFF. CDR3 sequence (DNA): TGCAGCCTACACAAGGGGAGAGGGGTGAACACTGAAGCTTTCTTT.

The rearrangement links TRBV7-2 to TRBJ1-4, with a weak D call TRBD1 (6 bases). Trimming cost V 4 bases and J 7 bases, with 16 bases left between them. The CDR3 contains 15 residues. Germline V gene sequence: CDR1 SGHTA, CDR2 FQGNSA. The CDR3 loop is CASSSHSGASEKLFF. The CDR3 DNA follows: TGTGCCAGCAGCTCCCACTCGGGGGCGTCTGAAAAACTGTTTTTT.

At least ten counts were recorded for this clonotype. This rearrangement joins TRBV6-2 or TRBV6-3 to TRBJ2-7; TRBD2 matches 10 bases. The V and J ends lost 8 bases and 1 base, in that order; junction bases with no gene match: 8. The germline gives CDR1 MNHEY, CDR2 SVGEGT. The CDR3 loop spans 15 amino acids. The CDR3 DNA follows: TGTGCCAGCGGATACAATAGCGGGGGGTCCTACGAGCAGTACTTC. This encodes CASGYNSGGSYEQYF.

This chain connects TRBV4-3 to TRBJ2-3; 13 bases map to TRBD2. V lost 0 bases, J lost 3 bases, and 3 bases stayed unmatched. Germline V gives CDR1 LGHNA, CDR2 YSLEER. CDR3 length: 17 amino acids. CDR3 in amino acids: CASSQDGLAGVTDTQYF. In DNA, the CDR3 is TGCGCCAGCAGCCAAGATGGACTAGCGGGGGTAACAGATACGCAGTATTTT.

This clonotype was picked up many times. The rearrangement links TRBV6-2 or TRBV6-3 to TRBJ2-7; D unclear. Germline V CDR1 and CDR2: MNHEY, SVGEGT. This CDR3 has 13 residues. The V gene lost 8 bases and the J gene lost 5 bases, with 16 bases spanning the gap. The CDR3 sequence is CASRIIQLDEQYF. The CDR3 nucleotides read TGTGCCAGCCGGATCATACAGCTTGACGAGCAGTACTTC.

Only a few counts were recorded for this clonotype. The chain has TRBV27 and TRBJ2-2, with 11 bases fitting TRBD2. CDR1 is MNHEY and CDR2 is SMNVEV in the germline V gene (reference sequence). The CDR3 has 22 amino acids. V was pared by 0 bases and J by 6 bases, with 21 bases of the junction left unmatched. This CDR3 is CASSLSRGISGGAFASPGELFF. DNA of the CDR3: TGTGCCAGCAGTTTATCCCGTGGTATTAGCGGGGGGGCTTTTGCTTCTCCCGGGGAGCTGTTTTTT.

The chain couples TRBV7-2 to TRBJ1-5, with unresolved D. The CDR3 is 15 residues long. Trimming cost V 5 bases and J 6 bases, with 17 bases left between them. Germline V gene sequence: CDR1 SGHTA, CDR2 FQGNSA. CDR3 bases: TGTGCCAGCAGCCAAAGTCAGGTCTCGCTTCAGCCCCAGCATTTT. Protein sequence: CASSQSQVSLQPQHF.

The chain employs TRBV6-1 and TRBJ2-7, with D maybe TRBD1 (6 bases). The CDR3 totals 15 residues. Germline CDR1 and CDR2: MNHNS and SASEGT. V lost 2 bases, J lost 0 bases, and 11 bases lay in between. The CDR3 nucleotides are TGTGCCAGCAGTGAATTGGGCAGGGGCTCCTACGAGCAGTACTTC. It translates to CASSELGRGSYEQYF.

The table lists this clonotype with many counts. V usage is TRBV3-1 and J usage is TRBJ2-1, with D uncertain. The CDR3 totals 11 residues. The germline V gene has CDR1 LGHDT and CDR2 YNNKEL (reference sequence). Trimming cost V 4 bases and J 6 bases, with 4 bases left between them. CDR3 residues: CASSRLNEQFF. CDR3 in DNA: TGTGCCAGCAGCCGACTCAATGAGCAGTTCTTC.

This clonotype has only a few counts. V usage is TRBV6-5 and J usage is TRBJ1-5; 7 bases match TRBD1. After removal of 0 bases from V and 5 bases from J, the junction contained 4 bases not matched to a gene. The CDR3 length is 15 residues. Germline values: CDR1 MNHEY, CDR2 SVGAGI. The DNA for the CDR3 is TGTGCCAGCAGTTACTCCGCAGGGGGGGATCAGCCCCAGCATTTT. The encoded protein is CASSYSAGGDQPQHF.

The rearrangement links TRBV3-1 to TRBJ2-7, with 9 bases matching TRBD2. V shed 0 bases and J 7 bases; nucleotides not matched to a gene: 16. CDR1 and CDR2 (germline): LGHDT, YNNKEL (reference sequence). There are 18 residues in the CDR3. The CDR3 sequence is CASSQDMGLAGAHNEQYF. The CDR3 DNA follows: TGTGCCAGCAGCCAAGATATGGGTTTAGCGGGGGCCCACAATGAGCAGTACTTC.

This chain joins TRBV7-2 and TRBJ2-4; D is uncertain. V gave up 1 base and J gave up 3 bases, with 13 bases separating them. CDR3 length: 16 residues. CDR1 is SGHTA and CDR2 is FQGNSA in the germline V gene. CDR3 sequence (DNA): TGTGCCAGCAGCTTAGATTCACCGCACATCAAAAACATTCAGTACTTC. Its protein product is CASSLDSPHIKNIQYF.

Of note for this clonotype: Since a much larger clone is just one base distant, this may be a read error. CDR3: CASSSRRAGFYEQFF. Written as DNA, the CDR3 is TGTGCCAGCAGCTCCCGGAGAGCTGGTTTCTACGAGCAGTTCTTC. This sequence joins TRBV7-9 and TRBJ2-1; no clear D gene. V was shortened by 4 bases and J by 10 bases, with 20 bases between the two germline ends. Per the germline V gene, CDR1 is SEHNR and CDR2 is FQNEAQ (reference sequence). The CDR3 contains 15 residues.

This clonotype appeared many times. This rearrangement joins TRBV6-5 to TRBJ2-5; tentative D call: TRBD2 (6 bases). The CDR3 consists of 15 residues. The V and J ends lost 6 bases and 5 bases respectively, with 19 bases between them. Germline CDR1 and CDR2: MNHEY and SVGAGI. This chain's CDR3 is CASRTPRGDGETQYF. Written as DNA, the CDR3 is TGTGCCAGCAGAACACCGCGGGGCGATGGGGAGACCCAGTACTTC.

This clonotype was observed many times. The J gene is TRBJ2-1, the V gene TRBV11-2; D may be TRBD2 (6 bases). From germline, CDR1 is SGHAT and CDR2 FQNNGV. This CDR3 is 15 amino acids long. V shed 4 bases and J shed 3 bases, with 13 bases lying between them. The CDR3 DNA follows: TGTGCCAGCAGCTCCCGCGGGGAATTCTACAATGAGCAGTTCTTC. Translation: CASSSRGEFYNEQFF. Full variable domain (rest looked up from reference TRBV11-2 and TRBJ2-1): EAGVAQSPRYKIIEKRQSVAFWCNPISGHATLYWYQQILGQGPKLLIQFQNNGVVDDSQLPKDRFSAERLKGVDSTLKIQPAKLEDSAVYLCASSSRGEFYNEQFFGPGTRLTVL.

A word on this clonotype: Being one base from a much bigger clone, this may be a read error. The chain combines TRBV20-1 with TRBJ2-1; the match to TRBD2 covers 12 bases. The length of the CDR3 is 18 residues. Looked up from germline, CDR1 is DFQATT and CDR2 is SNEGSKA (reference sequence). The J segment lost 3 bases and the V segment lost 3 bases, leaving 12 bases of the junction unmatched. CDR3 sequence: CSASGRTSGETSYNEQFF. In DNA form, the CDR3 reads TGCAGTGCTAGCGGGAGGACTAGCGGGGAAACTAGCTACAATGAGCAGTTCTTC.

This clonotype has a handful of counts. The rearrangement uses TRBV12-3 or TRBV12-4 and TRBJ1-1, with TRBD1 matching over 8 bases. The CDR3 contains 14 residues. With V trimmed by 4 bases and J by 6 bases, 7 bases remained unmatched. CDR3 in amino acids: CASSYRQGRAEAFF. Here the CDR3 DNA reads TGTGCCAGCAGTTATAGACAGGGGAGGGCTGAAGCTTTCTTT.

J is TRBJ2-1 and V is TRBV5-1; D is uncertain. V was trimmed by 2 bases and J by 7 bases, leaving 7 bases between them. Germline-derived CDR1 and CDR2 are SGHRS and YFSETQ. The CDR3 totals 12 residues. The DNA for the CDR3 is TGCGCCAGCAGCTTTGATGGAAATGAGCAGTTCTTC. It translates to CASSFDGNEQFF.

The chain recombines TRBV11-2 with TRBJ2-7; the D gene is possibly TRBD1 (5 bases). The CDR3 sequence is 15 residues long. The germline V gene has CDR1 SGHAT and CDR2 FQNNGV. V shed 2 bases and J shed 6 bases, with 17 bases lying between them. CDR3 amino acids: CASSLTTTVAIEQYF. As DNA, the CDR3 is TGTGCCAGCAGCTTAACGACGACAGTTGCTATCGAGCAGTACTTC.

The table lists this clonotype with many counts. V gene TRBV11-2 combines with J gene TRBJ1-2, with D maybe TRBD1 (5 bases). Trimming cost V 3 bases and J 7 bases, with 12 bases left between them. The CDR3 runs to 13 residues. Germline lookup yields CDR1 SGHAT and CDR2 FQNNGV. The CDR3 spells CASSFLEGRGYTF. CDR3 in DNA: TGTGCCAGCAGCTTTCTCGAGGGACGTGGCTACACCTTC.

In its sample, this clonotype was seen a few times. The rearrangement uses TRBV15 and TRBJ1-4, with D possibly being TRBD1 (5 bases). V lost 0 bases, J lost 8 bases, and 10 bases lay in between. Per the germline V gene, CDR1 is LNHNV and CDR2 is YYDKDF (reference sequence). The CDR3 is 14 amino acids. For the CDR3, the DNA is TGTGCCACCAGCAGAGAGGGGGGGAAGGAAAAACTGTTTTTT. The encoded protein is CATSREGGKEKLFF. The entire variable domain, with the rest obtained from reference TRBV15 and TRBJ1-4, is as follows: DAMVIQNPRYQVTQFGKPVTLSCSQTLNHNVMYWYQQKSSQAPKLLFHYYDKDFNNEADTPDNFQSRRPNTSFCFLDIRSPGLGDTAMYLCATSREGGKEKLFFGSGTQLSVL.

This clonotype showed up many times. This chain connects TRBV5-1 to TRBJ2-5; 7 bases are shared with TRBD1. This CDR3 is 14 amino acids long. CDR1 and CDR2 from the germline V gene are SGHRS and YFSETQ. V lost 4 bases to trimming and J lost 2 bases; unmatched junction nucleotides: 5. This CDR3 reads CASSIDRVQETQYF. As DNA, the CDR3 is TGCGCCAGCAGCATTGACAGGGTTCAAGAGACCCAGTACTTC.

This clonotype was counted only a few times. The rearrangement joins TRBV2 to TRBJ2-7, with TRBD2 identical over 9 bases. CDR1 SNHLY and CDR2 FYNNEI come from the germline V gene. CDR3 length: 15 residues. V lost 6 bases to trimming and J lost 5 bases; unmatched junction nucleotides: 11. The CDR3 region is CASSLRLAEADEQYF. The DNA for the CDR3 is TGTGCCAGCAGCCTCCGACTAGCGGAGGCTGACGAGCAGTACTTC.

This clonotype was seen repeatedly, ten times or more. The V and J genes are TRBV12-3 or TRBV12-4 and TRBJ1-2; D is possibly TRBD1 (6 bases). V was shortened by 4 bases and J by 4 bases, with 10 bases between the two germline ends. The CDR3 has 13 residues. The CDR3 is CASSSGEAYGYTF. The CDR3 DNA sequence: TGTGCCAGCAGTTCAGGGGAGGCCTATGGCTACACCTTC.

The sample holds a few counts of this clonotype. This may arise from a read error, as a much more abundant clone is one base away. The chain joins TRBV2 to TRBJ2-1, with D possibly matching TRBD1 (5 bases). The J call may not be correct, given that the DNA end is closer to TRBJ2-7. The CDR3 spans 15 residues. Germline values: CDR1 SNHLY, CDR2 FYNNEI. The CDR3 protein is CASSVAGPSYNEQYF. In DNA form, the CDR3 reads TGTGCCAGCAGTGTGGCAGGGCCATCCTACAATGAGCAGTACTTC.

There are many counts of this clonotype. The gene calls are TRBV6-1 and TRBJ2-7; 8 nucleotides agree with TRBD1. Trimming removed 2 bases from V and 2 bases from J; junction bases left unmatched: 8. This CDR3 spans 16 amino acids. Germline CDR1 and CDR2: MNHNS and SASEGT. The CDR3 nucleotides read TGTGCCAGCAGTGAATCAGGACAGGGAAGTCCCTACGAGCAGTACTTC. Its protein is CASSESGQGSPYEQYF.

The sample holds a few counts of this clonotype. The chain recombines TRBV6-6 with TRBJ1-5; TRBD1 is a possible D gene (5 bases). The CDR3 has 14 amino acids. Trimming removed 8 bases at V and 2 bases at J, with 13 bases between. CDR1 MNHNY and CDR2 SVGAGI come from the germline V gene (reference sequence). CDR3 amino acids: CASGGGMGNQPQHF. DNA for the CDR3: TGTGCCAGCGGGGGGGGTATGGGCAATCAGCCCCAGCATTTT.

The chain is built from TRBV20-1 and TRBJ1-2, with 8 bases fitting TRBD1. The CDR3 covers 13 residues. Germline-derived CDR1 and CDR2 are DFQATT and SNEGSKA (reference sequence). Unmatched junction bases numbered 11, after V lost 4 bases and J lost 10 bases. CDR3 sequence (DNA): TGCAGTGCTAACTTCCGGGACAGGTCCTCCTACACCTTC. Amino acids: CSANFRDRSSYTF.